This entry lists 17 T cell receptor beta chains sequenced from one sample in a study of cytomegalovirus exposure and HLA in healthy donors. The PCR used 60 Vbeta and 13 Jbeta primers. Repertoires were generated with immunoSEQ multiplex PCR, while TCRdb's copy carries only in-frame clones and drops some. The sample holds around 110,000 clones; 50% to 75% are singletons and the top ten take 8% to 9%. The sequenced material came from PBMCs. All receptors come from a woman aged 40 to 50 in good health and CMV-seropositive.

This chain uses TRBV19 with TRBJ1-6; 9 bases are a match to TRBD1. J lost 10 bases, V lost 6 bases, and 7 bases had no gene match. The CDR3 length is 14 residues. Germline V gene data show CDR1 as LNHDA and CDR2 as SQIVND (reference sequence). The CDR3 sequence is CASSQGDRASPLHF. CDR3 sequence (DNA): TGTGCCAGTAGCCAGGGGGACAGGGCCTCACCCCTCCACTTT.

In the case of this clone: An end of the junction does not agree with germline; a read error may underlie this. Other DNA sequences in this specimen translate into the identical CDR3. This sequence joins TRBV6-5 and TRBJ1-2, with 9 bases that match TRBD1. The length of the CDR3 is 15 residues. In germline, CDR1 is MNHEY, CDR2 SVGAGI. This chain's CDR3 is CASSYSEQGAPGYTF. CDR3 sequence (DNA): TGTGCCAGCAGCTACTCAGAACAGGGGGCGCCTGGCTACACCTTC.

The V gene is TRBV4-2, the J gene TRBJ2-1, with 11 bases aligning to TRBD2. Germline values: CDR1 LGHNA, CDR2 YNFKEQ. With 4 bases clipped from V and 7 bases from J, the junction kept 6 bases outside the gene matches. The CDR3 extends over 15 amino acids. The CDR3: CASSPLAGEGNEQFF. As DNA, the CDR3 is TGTGCCAGCAGCCCACTAGCGGGAGAGGGAAATGAGCAGTTCTTC.

The chain employs TRBV6-1 and TRBJ2-5; D gene ambiguous. TRBJ2-7 matches the DNA end more closely, so the J call is doubtful. This CDR3 spans 11 amino acids. Germline assignment: CDR1 MNHNS and CDR2 SASEGT. CDR3 sequence: CASSGYYEQYF. CDR3 nucleotide sequence: TGTGCCAGCAGTGGGTACTACGAGCAGTACTTC.

This clone was counted at least ten times. The rearrangement uses TRBV6-1 and TRBJ2-7; 11 positions agree with TRBD1. The ends lost 2 bases at V and 7 bases at J; junction bases unmatched: 7. Germline-derived CDR1 and CDR2 are MNHNS and SASEGT. CDR3 size: 15 residues. CDR3 sequence (DNA): TGTGCCAGCAGTGAATTGGGGACAGGGGGTAGGGAGCAGTACTTC. Its protein is CASSELGTGGREQYF.

This chain uses TRBV5-1 with TRBJ2-5, with 7 bases matching TRBD1. Germline V gives CDR1 SGHRS, CDR2 YFSETQ. The V and J ends lost 0 bases and 1 base, in that order; junction bases with no gene match: 6. This CDR3 comprises 16 residues. CDR3 nucleotide sequence: TGCGCCAGCAGCTTGGGCGACAGGGCCCTCCAAGAGACCCAGTACTTC. It translates to CASSLGDRALQETQYF.

The chain has TRBV19 and TRBJ1-2; D is unclear. Trimming removed 7 bases from V and 7 bases from J, with 19 bases in between. CDR1 is LNHDA and CDR2 is SQIVND in the germline V gene (reference sequence). The CDR3 loop spans 14 amino acids. The CDR3 sequence is CASTNPGSGRGYTF. CDR3 coding DNA: TGTGCCAGTACCAATCCGGGGTCCGGGCGTGGCTACACCTTC.

This clone was seen more than once but under ten times. The chain employs TRBV11-2 and TRBJ2-5; no definite D call. CDR3 length: 11 amino acids. Trimming took 5 bases from V and 5 from J, leaving 6 bases between them. Germline V gene data show CDR1 as SGHAT and CDR2 as FQNNGV. For the CDR3, the DNA is TGTGCCAGCAGCAGCGTTGAGACCCAGTACTTC. This sequence encodes CASSSVETQYF.

This rearrangement joins TRBV11-2 to TRBJ1-1, with D possibly matching TRBD1 (5 bases). The CDR3 runs to 15 residues. Trimming took 3 bases from V and 0 from J, leaving 11 bases between them. Germline CDR1 is SGHAT and CDR2 is FQNNGV. In nucleotides, the CDR3 is TGTGCCAGCAGCTTCAGCGGGGGAATGAACACTGAAGCTTTCTTT. Protein product: CASSFSGGMNTEAFF.

This clone turned up a few times. This sequence joins TRBV4-2 and TRBJ2-7, with 7 bases matching TRBD2. Germline CDR1 reads LGHNA; CDR2 reads YNFKEQ. J lost 6 bases, V lost 5 bases, and 10 bases had no gene match. This CDR3 is built from 14 residues. CDR3 in DNA: TGTGCCAGCAGCAGCCGGGGAGTAGCGGGCGAGCAGTACTTC. Its translation: CASSSRGVAGEQYF.

The chain has TRBV9 and TRBJ2-1; TRBD2 aligns across 7 bases. CDR1 and CDR2 from the germline V gene are SGDLS and YYNGEE. The CDR3 totals 15 residues. The V gene end was trimmed by 4 bases and the J gene end by 3 bases; junction bases not matched to a gene: 7. DNA for the CDR3: TGTGCCAGCAGCTTCCGACTAGCCTACTACAATGAGCAGTTCTTC. Translating gives CASSFRLAYYNEQFF.

This clone was seen a few times. The chain couples TRBV2 to TRBJ2-7; weak D call: TRBD1 (5 bases). V shed 5 bases and J shed 0 bases, with 14 bases lying between them. The CDR3 sequence is 15 residues long. Germline CDR1 SNHLY, CDR2 FYNNEI. This CDR3 is CASSPDRVSSYEQYF. CDR3 coding DNA: TGTGCCAGCAGTCCTGACAGAGTAAGCTCCTACGAGCAGTACTTC.

This chain links TRBV6-1 with TRBJ2-1; TRBD2 aligns across 7 bases. The junction had 11 bases not matched to a gene; V was cut back by 3 bases and J by 9 bases. This CDR3 region has 15 residues. The germline CDR1 and CDR2 sequences are MNHNS and SASEGT. CDR3 coding DNA: TGTGCCAGCAGTGAGGAGGTGGGAGGGCCTGGTGAGCAGTTCTTC. Translating gives CASSEEVGGPGEQFF.

The chain has TRBV30 and TRBJ2-7, with D hard to call. Deletions cut 6 bases from V and 3 bases from J, with 12 bases between. The V gene's germline CDR1 is GTSNPN and CDR2 SVGIG (reference sequence). The CDR3 covers 12 residues. The CDR3 protein is CACKQEDYEQYF. The CDR3 region has the DNA TGTGCCTGTAAACAAGAAGACTACGAGCAGTACTTC.

This rearrangement joins TRBV6-6 to TRBJ1-2; no reliable D call. The CDR3 consists of 14 residues. Germline-derived CDR1 and CDR2 are MNHNY and SVGAGI (reference sequence). Between the trimmed V and J ends, which lost 4 bases and 0 bases, there was a span of 9 bases. The CDR3: CASSLESTNYGYTF. DNA of the CDR3: TGTGCCAGCAGTTTGGAGTCAACTAACTATGGCTACACCTTC.

The count of this clone is one. The rearrangement joins TRBV6-1 to TRBJ1-6; perhaps TRBD1 as D (6 bases). This CDR3 has 15 residues. Trimming stripped 3 bases from V and 8 bases from J, with 14 bases between. Germline lookup yields CDR1 MNHNS and CDR2 SASEGT. CDR3 sequence: CASSEQGTSYSPLHF. The CDR3 DNA follows: TGTGCCAGCAGTGAGCAGGGGACGTCGTATTCACCCCTCCACTTT.

This chain joins TRBV19 and TRBJ2-2; D is ambiguous. Germline CDR1 and CDR2: LNHDA and SQIVND (reference sequence). The CDR3 runs to 12 residues. V lost 6 bases, J lost 6 bases, and 8 bases lay in between. The CDR3 protein is CASSPLAGELFF. In DNA, the CDR3 is TGTGCCAGTAGCCCCTTAGCCGGGGAGCTGTTTTTT.